This T cell receptor beta chain originates from a study of T-cell memory formation after mild COVID-19. This clonotype was observed a handful of times. Trimming removed 4 bases from V and 4 bases from J; junction bases left unmatched: 10. The CDR3 consists of 15 residues. Looked up from germline, CDR1 is SGHKS and CDR2 is YYEKEE (reference sequence). Constant-segment primers and 5'RACE yielded cDNA libraries for TCR alpha and TCR beta, each carrying sample barcodes and UMIs. TCRdb passed the 5' RACE reads through MiXCR, listing each CDR3 protein once. The table lists over 500,000 distinct CDR3 sequences, 17% of them singletons.

This chain joins TRBV5-5 and TRBJ2-7; 8 nucleotides line up with TRBD1. The sequenced sample was PBMCs or a T cell subset sorted from them (not recorded which). The sequence derives from an adult woman who had mild COVID-19 (a few samples of this study predate the infection). Cell type and time point are not known. CDR3 loop: CASSIPNRGNYEQYF. The CDR3 DNA reads TGTGCCAGCAGCATACCAAACAGGGGGAATTACGAGCAGTACTTC.